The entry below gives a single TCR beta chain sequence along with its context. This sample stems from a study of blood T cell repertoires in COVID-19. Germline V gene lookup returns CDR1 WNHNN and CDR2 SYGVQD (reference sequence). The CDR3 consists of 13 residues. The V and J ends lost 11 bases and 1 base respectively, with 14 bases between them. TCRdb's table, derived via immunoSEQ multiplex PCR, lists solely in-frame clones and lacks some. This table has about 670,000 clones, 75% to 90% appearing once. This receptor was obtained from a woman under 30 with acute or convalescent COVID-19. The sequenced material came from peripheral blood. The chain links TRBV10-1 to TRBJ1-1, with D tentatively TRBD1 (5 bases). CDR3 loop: CAGIQTENTEAFF. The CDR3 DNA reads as TGCGCCGGTATACAGACAGAGAACACTGAAGCTTTCTTT.